Listed below are T cell receptor beta chains from one sample, sequenced in a study of neoadjuvant nivolumab and ipilimumab in lung cancer. Sequencing was performed with immunoSEQ multiplex PCR; in TCRdb, only in-frame clones are kept and a portion is missing. The data show 18,000 or so clones, 60% to 85% seen once. The specimen comprised tumor tissue, sampled after neoadjuvant nivolumab, alone or with ipilimumab, at or shortly before surgery. These TCRs come from an adult with non-small cell lung cancer. The CDR3 runs from the conserved cysteine through the conserved F or W. Fields, in order: J gene, clone size, D gene, V gene, CDR3 protein, CDR3 DNA. The D gene is left open where the match is weak. Only part of the rows carry a size: once, few, many, or a class if the clone is expanded.

TRBJ2-7 | . | . | TRBV28 | CASSLAASSYEQYF | TGTGCCAGCAGTTTAGCAGCCAGCTCCTACGAGCAGTACTTC
TRBJ2-7 | . | TRBD1 | TRBV7-2 | CASGDRAYEQYF | TGTGCCAGCGGCGACAGGGCCTACGAGCAGTACTTC
TRBJ2-3 | . | TRBD1 | TRBV30 | CACTGGGDTQYF | TGTGCCTGCACAGGGGGAGGAGATACGCAGTATTTT
TRBJ2-1 | . | TRBD2 | TRBV18 | CASSPLRKLAGEVNEQFF | TGTGCCAGCTCACCTCTCCGGAAGCTAGCGGGGGAAGTCAATGAGCAGTTCTTC
TRBJ2-3 | . | TRBD2 | TRBV11-2 | CASSQVRGGYTQYF | TGTGCCAGCAGCCAAGTTCGGGGGGGTTATACGCAGTATTTT
TRBJ1-2 | . | . | TRBV5-6 | CASSLGRIYGYTF | TGTGCCAGCAGCCTGGGACGGATCTATGGCTACACCTTC
TRBJ1-1 | . | . | TRBV7-9 | CASSLVGGLNTEAFF | TGTGCCAGCAGCTTAGTCGGGGGATTGAACACTGAAGCTTTCTTT
TRBJ1-5 | . | . | TRBV7-9 | CASRRGGDYQPQHF | TGTGCCAGCAGGAGGGGGGGGGACTATCAGCCCCAGCATTTT
TRBJ2-7 | . | . | TRBV13 | CASSLGGAGPTYEQYF | TGTGCCAGCAGCTTAGGCGGGGCGGGGCCGACCTACGAGCAGTACTTC
TRBJ2-5 | . | . | TRBV5-1 | CASSLEPKSETQYF | TGCGCCAGCAGCTTGGAGCCCAAGAGCGAGACCCAGTACTTC
TRBJ2-1 | once | TRBD1 | TRBV15 | CATSVGTGNNEQFF | TGTGCCACCAGCGTTGGGACAGGGAACAATGAGCAGTTCTTC
TRBJ2-7 | few | . | TRBV6-1 | CASTDRGEQYF | TGTGCCAGCACCGATAGAGGGGAACAGTACTTC
TRBJ1-4 | . | TRBD1 | TRBV4-3 | CASSQDLGQGVEKLFF | TGCGCCAGCAGCCAAGATTTGGGACAGGGGGTTGAAAAACTGTTTTTT
TRBJ2-2 | . | TRBD1 | TRBV29-1 | CSVVGVGQGANTGELFF | TGCAGCGTTGTTGGGGTGGGACAGGGGGCGAACACCGGGGAGCTGTTTTTT